The clone carrying this TCR beta chain was recorded a few times. The antigen remains undetermined. In building TCR beta libraries, iRepertoire HTBI primers were used together with Arm-PCR of CDR3 regions. TCRdb ran MiXCR on the multiplex PCR reads and lists one entry per CDR3 protein. The top ten clones hold about 17% of a sample with 500,000 to 700,000 distinct CDR3 sequences, 15% to 20% of them seen once. The time point here: newly diagnosed GD, antithyroid drugs for less than 3 months. With RNA extracted from PBMCs as input, the TCR library was made. Germline V gene lookup returns CDR1 SGHNT and CDR2 YENEEA. V was pared by 0 bases and J by 0 bases, with 15 bases between. This CDR3 is 18 amino acids long. The data originate from a study of regulatory T cells in long-lasting Graves disease. The study, taken as a whole, reports: Study of thyroid tissue was not done, with only peripheral blood studied.

These same data were also listed under a study on T cells in Graves' hyperthyroidism and ophthalmopathy. That work contributes: Orbital computed tomography and thyroid ultrasound, together with serum TRAb and thyroxine and clinical symptoms, were used for diagnoses.

The specimen comprised peripheral blood mononuclear cells (PBMCs), sampled at new diagnosis, from a patient treated with antithyroid drugs. The chain employs TRBV11-3 and TRBJ2-1, with D maybe TRBD2 (6 bases). The sequence was collected from a woman in her 30s with Graves disease. The CDR3 here is CASSLEPTRGISYNEQFF. The CDR3 DNA is TGTGCCAGCAGCTTAGAGCCCACGCGGGGAATCTCCTACAATGAGCAGTTCTTC.